The clone carrying this T cell receptor beta chain has a handful of counts. The sample is drawn from a study of Graves' ophthalmopathy and Graves' hyperthyroidism. RNA transcripts provided the template for amplifying TCR beta CDR3 regions. Second-round multiplex PCR followed a first-round RT-PCR using HTBI primers. TCRdb reanalysed the multiplex PCR reads using MiXCR and keeps one entry per CDR3 protein. The sample lists 500,000 to 800,000 distinct CDR3 sequences; over 40% were seen once. Germline assignment: CDR1 SEHNR and CDR2 FQNEAQ (reference sequence). CDR3 length equals 12 residues. Between the trimmed V and J ends, which lost 4 bases and 7 bases, there was a span of 11 bases.

The sequence derives from an adult man with Graves' ophthalmopathy. The gene calls are TRBV7-9 and TRBJ2-7; D gene ambiguous. Material for sequencing was peripheral blood. The CDR3 protein is CASSSVSLEQYF. In DNA, the CDR3 is TGTGCCAGCAGCTCGGTATCTTTGGAGCAGTACTTC.